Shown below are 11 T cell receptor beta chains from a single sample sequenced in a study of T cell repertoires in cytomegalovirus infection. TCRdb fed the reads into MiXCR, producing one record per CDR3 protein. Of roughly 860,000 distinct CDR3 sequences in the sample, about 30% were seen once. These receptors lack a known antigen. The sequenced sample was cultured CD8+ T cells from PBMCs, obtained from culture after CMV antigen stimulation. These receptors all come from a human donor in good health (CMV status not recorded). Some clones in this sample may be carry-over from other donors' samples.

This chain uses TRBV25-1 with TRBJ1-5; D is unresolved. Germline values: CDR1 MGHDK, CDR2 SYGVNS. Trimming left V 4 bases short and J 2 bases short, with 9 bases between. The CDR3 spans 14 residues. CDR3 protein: CASSASFGNQPQHF. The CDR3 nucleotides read TGTGCCAGCAGTGCCTCTTTTGGCAATCAGCCCCAGCATTTT.

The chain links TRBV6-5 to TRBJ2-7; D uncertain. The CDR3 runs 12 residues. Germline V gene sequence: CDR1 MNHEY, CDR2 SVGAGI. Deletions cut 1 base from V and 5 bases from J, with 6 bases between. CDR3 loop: CASSYLGNEQYF. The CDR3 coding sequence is TGTGCCAGCAGTTACTTGGGGAACGAGCAGTACTTC.

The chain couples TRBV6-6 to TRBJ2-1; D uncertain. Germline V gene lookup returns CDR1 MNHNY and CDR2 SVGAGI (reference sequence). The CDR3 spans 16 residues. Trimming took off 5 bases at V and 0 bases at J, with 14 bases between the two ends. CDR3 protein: CASSPVNSRSYNEQFF. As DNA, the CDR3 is TGTGCCAGCAGTCCCGTTAACTCCCGCTCCTACAATGAGCAGTTCTTC.

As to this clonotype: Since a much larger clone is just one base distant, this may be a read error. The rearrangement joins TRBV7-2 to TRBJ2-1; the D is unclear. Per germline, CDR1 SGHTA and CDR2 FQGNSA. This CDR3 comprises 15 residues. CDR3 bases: TGTGCCAGCAGCTTATACCTCAGCTCCTACAATGAGCAGTTGTTC. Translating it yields CASSLYLSSYNEQLF.

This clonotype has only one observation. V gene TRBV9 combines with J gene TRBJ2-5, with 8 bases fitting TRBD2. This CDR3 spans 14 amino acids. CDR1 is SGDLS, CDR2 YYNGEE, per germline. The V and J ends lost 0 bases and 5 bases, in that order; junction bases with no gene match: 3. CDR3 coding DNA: TGTGCCAGCAGCGTAGGACTAGCGATTGAGACCCAGTACTTC. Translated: CASSVGLAIETQYF.

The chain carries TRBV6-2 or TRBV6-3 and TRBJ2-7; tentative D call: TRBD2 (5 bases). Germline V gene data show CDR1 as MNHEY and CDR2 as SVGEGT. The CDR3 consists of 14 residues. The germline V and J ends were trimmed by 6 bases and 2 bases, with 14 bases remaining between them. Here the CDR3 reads CASSGVSTTYEQYV. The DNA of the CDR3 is TGTGCCAGCAGCGGGGTCAGCACCACCTACGAGCAGTACGTC.

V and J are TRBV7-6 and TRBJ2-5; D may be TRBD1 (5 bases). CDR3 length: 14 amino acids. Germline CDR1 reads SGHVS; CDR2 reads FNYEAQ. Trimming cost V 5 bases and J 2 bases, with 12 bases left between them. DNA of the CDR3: TGTGCCAGCAGCCCAAGACAGAAGCAAGAGACCCAGTACTTC. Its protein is CASSPRQKQETQYF. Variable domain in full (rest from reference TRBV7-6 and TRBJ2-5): GAGVSQSPRYKVTKRGQDVALRCDPISGHVSLYWYRQALGQGPEFLTYFNYEAQQDKSGLPNDRFSAERPEGSISTLTIQRTEQRDSAMYRCASSPRQKQETQYFGPGTRLLVL.

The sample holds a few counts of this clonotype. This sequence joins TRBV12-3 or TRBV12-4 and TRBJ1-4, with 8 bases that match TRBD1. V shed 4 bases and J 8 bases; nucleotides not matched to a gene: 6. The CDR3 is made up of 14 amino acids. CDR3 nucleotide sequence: TGTGCCAGCAGTTCTGGACAGGGAAGGGAAAAACTGTTTTTT. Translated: CASSSGQGREKLFF.

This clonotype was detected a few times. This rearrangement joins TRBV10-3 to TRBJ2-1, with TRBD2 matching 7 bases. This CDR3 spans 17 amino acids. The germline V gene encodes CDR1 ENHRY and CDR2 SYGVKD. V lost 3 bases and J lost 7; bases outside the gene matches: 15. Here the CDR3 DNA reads TGTGCCATCAGTGATCTAGGGAGGAGCGGGGAAAGGAATGAGCAGTTCTTC. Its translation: CAISDLGRSGERNEQFF.

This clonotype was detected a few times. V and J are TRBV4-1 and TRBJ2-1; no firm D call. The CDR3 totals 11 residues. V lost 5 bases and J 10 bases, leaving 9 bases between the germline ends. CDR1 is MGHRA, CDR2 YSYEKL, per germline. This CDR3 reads CASSEVEEQFF. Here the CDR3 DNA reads TGCGCCAGCAGCGAGGTCGAGGAGCAGTTCTTC.

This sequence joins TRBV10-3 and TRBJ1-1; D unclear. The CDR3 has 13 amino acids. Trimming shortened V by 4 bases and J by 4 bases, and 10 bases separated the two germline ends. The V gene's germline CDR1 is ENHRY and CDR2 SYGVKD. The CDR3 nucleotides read TGTGCCATCAGTGTGAGGGTTGGCACTGAAGCTTTCTTT. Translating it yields CAISVRVGTEAFF.